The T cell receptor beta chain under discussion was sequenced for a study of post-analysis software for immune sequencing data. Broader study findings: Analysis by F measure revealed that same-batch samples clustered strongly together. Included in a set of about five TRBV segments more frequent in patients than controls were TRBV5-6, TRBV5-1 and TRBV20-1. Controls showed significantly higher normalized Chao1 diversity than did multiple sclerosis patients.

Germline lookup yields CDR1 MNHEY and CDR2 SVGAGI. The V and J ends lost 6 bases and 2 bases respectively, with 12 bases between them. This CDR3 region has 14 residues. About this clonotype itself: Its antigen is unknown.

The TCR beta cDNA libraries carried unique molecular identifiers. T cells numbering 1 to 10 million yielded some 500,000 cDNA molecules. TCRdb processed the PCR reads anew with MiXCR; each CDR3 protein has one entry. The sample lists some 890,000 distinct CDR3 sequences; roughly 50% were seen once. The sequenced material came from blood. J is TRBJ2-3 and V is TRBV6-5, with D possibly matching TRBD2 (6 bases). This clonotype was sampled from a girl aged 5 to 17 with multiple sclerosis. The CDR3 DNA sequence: TGTGCCAGCAGAAACCCGGACTACACAGATACGCAGTATTTT. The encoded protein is CASRNPDYTDTQYF.